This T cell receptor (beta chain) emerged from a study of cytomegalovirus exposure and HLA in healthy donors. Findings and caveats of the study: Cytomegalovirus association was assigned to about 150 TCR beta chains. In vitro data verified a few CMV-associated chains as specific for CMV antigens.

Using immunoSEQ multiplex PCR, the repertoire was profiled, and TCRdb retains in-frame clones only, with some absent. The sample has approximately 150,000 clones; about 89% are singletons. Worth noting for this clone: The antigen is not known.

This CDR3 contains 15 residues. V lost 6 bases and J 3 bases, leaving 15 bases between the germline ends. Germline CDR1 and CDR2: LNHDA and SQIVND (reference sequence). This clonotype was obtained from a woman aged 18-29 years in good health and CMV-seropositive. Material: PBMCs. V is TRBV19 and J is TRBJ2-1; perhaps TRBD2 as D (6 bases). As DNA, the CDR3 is TGTGCCAGTAGAGACGGGAGACTCATCTACAATGAGCAGTTCTTC. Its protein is CASRDGRLIYNEQFF.